This T cell receptor beta chain derives from a study of human T cells and chemical hapten exposure. The wider study: Diphenylcyclopropenone was applied weekly to patients' scalps across the approximately 25-week study.

This clonotype was detected many times. MiXCR, run by TCRdb on the RACE reads, gives a single entry per CDR3 protein. The table records 250,000 or so distinct CDR3 sequences, about 9.4% of them present only once. Per the germline V gene, CDR1 is SNHLY and CDR2 is FYNNEI. The CDR3 length is 12 residues. The germline V and J ends were trimmed by 8 bases and 6 bases, with 11 bases remaining between them. Time point meaning: pre-sensitization, week 0. The treatment: therapeutic diphenylcyclopropenone sensitization with weekly scalp DPC. The genes are TRBV2 and TRBJ1-5; maybe TRBD1 (5 bases). This clonotype was obtained from a woman aged 40-49 years with alopecia areata. Some clones in this sample may be carry-over from other donors' samples. The specimen comprised whole blood, sampled in connection with sensitization to the hapten diphenylcyclopropenone (DPC). CDR3 coding DNA: TGTGCCAGCGCGGCCGGGGGTCAGCCCCAGCATTTT. Protein product: CASAAGGQPQHF. The full variable domain, completed using reference TRBV2 and TRBJ1-5, is EPEVTQTPSHQVTQMGQEVILRCVPISNHLYFYWYRQILGQKVEFLVSFYNNEISEKSEIFDDQFSVERPDGSNFTLKIRSTKLEDSAMYFCASAAGGQPQHFGDGTRLSIL.